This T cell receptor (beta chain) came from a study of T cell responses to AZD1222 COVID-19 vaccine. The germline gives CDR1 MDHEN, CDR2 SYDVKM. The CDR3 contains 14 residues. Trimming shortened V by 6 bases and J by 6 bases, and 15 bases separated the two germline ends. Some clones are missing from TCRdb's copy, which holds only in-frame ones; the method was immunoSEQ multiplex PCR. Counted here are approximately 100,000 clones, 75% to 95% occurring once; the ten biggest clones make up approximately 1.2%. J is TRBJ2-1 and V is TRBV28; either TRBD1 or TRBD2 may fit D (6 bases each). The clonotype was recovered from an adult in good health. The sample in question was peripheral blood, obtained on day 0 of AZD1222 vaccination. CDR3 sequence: CASRIGGPGNEQFF. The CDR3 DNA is TGTGCCAGCAGAATAGGGGGGCCCGGCAATGAGCAGTTCTTC.